This TCR beta chain stems from a study of PD-L1 blockade in urothelial cancer. Study-level background: Median T cell yield per blood sample was 120,000 to 150,000 cells.

Points from the study as a whole: Tumor-associated clones in the blood of durable-benefit patients grew more at 3 weeks.

Time point reported: peripheral blood 6 weeks after treatment start. Per-patient samples, pretreatment and on-treatment, numbered 1 to 8. V lost 5 bases, J lost 6 bases, and 10 bases lay in between. In germline, CDR1 is DFQATT, CDR2 SNEGSKA (reference sequence). This CDR3 region has 11 residues. Only one count was recorded for this clone. What it recognizes is unknown. The assay was immunoSEQ multiplex PCR, and TCRdb's table has in-frame clones only and misses some. Of about 120,000 clones in the sample, roughly 90% were seen once. This sequence originates from a man in his 60s with urothelial cancer. J is TRBJ1-1 and V is TRBV20-1; D gene ambiguous. The material was PBMCs, obtained around atezolizumab (anti-PD-L1) treatment. The CDR3 DNA sequence: TGCAGTGCTGTGGATCAGGCTGAAGCTTTCTTT. This sequence encodes CSAVDQAEAFF.